The source of this T cell receptor beta chain is a study of cytomegalovirus exposure and HLA in healthy donors. Study-wide points: First-cohort TCR clusters tended to co-occur in the roughly 130 validation repertoires, a later analysis found.

Worth noting for this clone: Its cognate antigen is unknown.

The data were produced by immunoSEQ multiplex PCR, yet TCRdb's version contains in-frame clones alone and is incomplete. The sample lists under 200,000 clones; about 90% were seen once. Sequencing input: PBMCs. This TCR came from a woman younger than 30 in good health and CMV-seropositive.

This CDR3 is CSALTSGSPYEQYF. The CDR3 DNA is TGCAGCGCCCTGACTAGCGGGTCGCCCTACGAGCAGTACTTC. This sequence joins TRBV29-1 and TRBJ2-7; 10 nucleotides align to TRBD2. This CDR3 comprises 14 residues. Trimming cost V 7 bases and J 2 bases; bases outside gene matches: 8. The germline V gene encodes CDR1 SQVTM and CDR2 ANQGSEA.